This TCR beta chain appears in the sequencing data of a study of T cell clusters in autoimmune cytopenias. Broader study findings: Primary autoimmune cytopenia patients seemingly lacked the physiological T cell clusters found in healthy donors.

This clonotype is deemed medium-sized by its frequency. Its target is unknown. Per the germline V gene, CDR1 is MNHEY and CDR2 is SVGAGI. CDR3 length: 14 residues. TRB amplification used around 270 ng of peripheral blood genomic DNA. TRB was amplified by touch-down multiplex PCR, primer pools A and B combined. TCRdb re-called the multiplex PCR reads and shows each CDR3 protein once, DNA omitted. The sample has 4,600 or so distinct CDR3 sequences. These data were likewise used in another study, on T cell repertoires in aging, cancer and after chemotherapy. Per that study: Healthy donor repertoires were recorded over several months to years and showed clear clonal overlap. The whole study produced a dataset of roughly 8.6 million TCR reads.

The clonotype comes from a human donor in good health. J is TRBJ2-1 and V is TRBV6-5; there is no DNA to check the TCRdb D call of TRBD2. Material for sequencing was peripheral blood. Here the CDR3 reads CAAGGGSSYNEQFF.